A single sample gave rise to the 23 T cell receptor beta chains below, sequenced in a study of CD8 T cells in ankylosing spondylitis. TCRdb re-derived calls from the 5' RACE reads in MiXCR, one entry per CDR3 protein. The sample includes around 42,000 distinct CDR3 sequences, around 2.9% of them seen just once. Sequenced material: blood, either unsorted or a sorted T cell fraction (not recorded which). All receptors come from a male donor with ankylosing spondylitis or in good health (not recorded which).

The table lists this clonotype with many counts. CDR3 nucleotide sequence: TGTGCCAGCAGCAATCCGGGACTAGCAACCACCGGGGAGCTGTTTTTT. Its protein product is CASSNPGLATTGELFF. This sequence joins TRBV9 and TRBJ2-2, with 9 positions matching TRBD2. Germline CDR1 reads SGDLS; CDR2 reads YYNGEE. The CDR3 has 16 amino acids. V shed 4 bases and J 4 bases; nucleotides not matched to a gene: 8.

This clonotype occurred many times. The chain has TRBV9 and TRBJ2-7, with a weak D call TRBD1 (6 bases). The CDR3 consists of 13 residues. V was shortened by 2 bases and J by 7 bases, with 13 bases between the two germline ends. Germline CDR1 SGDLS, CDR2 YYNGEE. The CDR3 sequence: CASSVGAGMEQYF. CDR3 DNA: TGTGCCAGCAGCGTGGGGGCCGGCATGGAGCAGTACTTC.

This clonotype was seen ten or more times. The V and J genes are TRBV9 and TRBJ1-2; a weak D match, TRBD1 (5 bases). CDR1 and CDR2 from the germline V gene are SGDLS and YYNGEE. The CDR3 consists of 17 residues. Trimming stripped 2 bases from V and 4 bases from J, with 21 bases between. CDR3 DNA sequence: TGTGCCAGCAGCGTCACGACGATCGGGGCAGGGACCTATGGCTACACCTTC. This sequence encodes CASSVTTIGAGTYGYTF.

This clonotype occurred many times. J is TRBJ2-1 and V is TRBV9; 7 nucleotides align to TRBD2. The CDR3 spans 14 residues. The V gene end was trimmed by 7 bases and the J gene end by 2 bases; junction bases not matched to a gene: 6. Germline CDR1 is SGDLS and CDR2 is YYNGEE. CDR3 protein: CASQGLDPYNEQFF. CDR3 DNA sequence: TGTGCCAGCCAAGGACTAGATCCCTACAATGAGCAGTTCTTC. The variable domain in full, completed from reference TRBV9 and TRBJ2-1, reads DSGVTQTPKHLITATGQRVTLRCSPRSGDLSVYWYQQSLDQGLQFLIQYYNGEERAKGNILERFSAQQFPDLHSELNLSSLELGDSALYFCASQGLDPYNEQFFGPGTRLTVL.

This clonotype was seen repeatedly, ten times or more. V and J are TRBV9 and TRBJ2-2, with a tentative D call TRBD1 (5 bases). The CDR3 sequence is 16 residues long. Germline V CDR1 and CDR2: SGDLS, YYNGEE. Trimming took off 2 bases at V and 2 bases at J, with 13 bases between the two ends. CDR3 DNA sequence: TGTGCCAGCAGCGTCAGACAGATCCAAAACACCGGGGAGCTGTTTTTT. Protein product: CASSVRQIQNTGELFF.

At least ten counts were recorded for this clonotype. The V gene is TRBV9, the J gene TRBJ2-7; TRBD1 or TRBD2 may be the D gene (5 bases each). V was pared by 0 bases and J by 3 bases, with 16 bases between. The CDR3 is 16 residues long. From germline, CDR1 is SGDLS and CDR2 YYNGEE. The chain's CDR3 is CASSVGAGTQVYEQYF. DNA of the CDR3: TGTGCCAGCAGCGTAGGGGCAGGGACGCAAGTCTACGAGCAGTACTTC.

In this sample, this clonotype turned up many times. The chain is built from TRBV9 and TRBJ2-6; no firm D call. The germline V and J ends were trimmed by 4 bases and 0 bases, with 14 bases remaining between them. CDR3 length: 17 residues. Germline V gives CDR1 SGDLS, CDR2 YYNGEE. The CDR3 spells CASSPRTKSSGANVLTF. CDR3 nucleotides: TGTGCCAGCAGCCCGCGGACGAAGAGCTCTGGGGCCAACGTCCTGACTTTC.

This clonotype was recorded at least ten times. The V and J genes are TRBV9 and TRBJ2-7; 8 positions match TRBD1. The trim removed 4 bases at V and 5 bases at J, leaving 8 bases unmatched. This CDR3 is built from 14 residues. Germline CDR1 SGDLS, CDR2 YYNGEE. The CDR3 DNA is TGTGCCAGCAGCCCTGGACAGGGTCTGAACGAGCAGTACTTC. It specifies CASSPGQGLNEQYF.

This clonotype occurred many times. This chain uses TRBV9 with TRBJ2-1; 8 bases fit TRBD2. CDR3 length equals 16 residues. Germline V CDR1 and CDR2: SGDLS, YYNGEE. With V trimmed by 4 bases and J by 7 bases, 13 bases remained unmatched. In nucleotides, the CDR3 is TGTGCCAGCAGCCGGGCTGCCGGGACTAGTACGAATGAGCAGTTCTTC. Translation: CASSRAAGTSTNEQFF.

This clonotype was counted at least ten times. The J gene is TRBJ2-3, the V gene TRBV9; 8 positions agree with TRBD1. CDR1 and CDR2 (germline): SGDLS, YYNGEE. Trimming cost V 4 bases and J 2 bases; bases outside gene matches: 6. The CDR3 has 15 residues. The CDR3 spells CASSTGQGPTDTQYF. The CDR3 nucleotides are TGTGCCAGCAGCACAGGACAGGGACCCACAGATACGCAGTATTTT.

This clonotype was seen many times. CDR3 DNA sequence: TGTGCCAGCAGCGTAGGTTCACAGGTCCAGCACAATGAGCAGTTCTTC. It codes for CASSVGSQVQHNEQFF. J is TRBJ2-1 and V is TRBV9; D might be TRBD1 (5 bases). Germline CDR1 SGDLS, CDR2 YYNGEE. V lost 0 bases and J 5 bases, leaving 15 bases between the germline ends. This CDR3 has 16 amino acids.

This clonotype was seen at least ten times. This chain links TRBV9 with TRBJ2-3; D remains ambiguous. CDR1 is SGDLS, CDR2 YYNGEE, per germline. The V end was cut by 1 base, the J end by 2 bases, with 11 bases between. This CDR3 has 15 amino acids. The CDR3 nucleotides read TGTGCCAGCAGCGTAAGGACCCAGGCCACAGATACGCAGTATTTT. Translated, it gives CASSVRTQATDTQYF.

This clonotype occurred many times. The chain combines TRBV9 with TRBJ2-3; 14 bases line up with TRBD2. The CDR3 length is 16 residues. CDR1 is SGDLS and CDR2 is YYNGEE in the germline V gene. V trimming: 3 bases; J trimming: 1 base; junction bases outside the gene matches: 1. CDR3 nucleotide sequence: TGTGCCAGCAGCGCGGGACTAGCGGGGGGCACAGATACGCAGTATTTT. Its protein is CASSAGLAGGTDTQYF.

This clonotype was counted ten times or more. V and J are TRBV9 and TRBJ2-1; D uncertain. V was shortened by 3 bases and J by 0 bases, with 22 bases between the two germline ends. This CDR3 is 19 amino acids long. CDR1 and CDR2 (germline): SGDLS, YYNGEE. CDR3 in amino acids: CASSAPPGAAKSSYNEQFF. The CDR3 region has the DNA TGTGCCAGCAGCGCACCCCCCGGCGCCGCAAAGAGCTCCTACAATGAGCAGTTCTTC.

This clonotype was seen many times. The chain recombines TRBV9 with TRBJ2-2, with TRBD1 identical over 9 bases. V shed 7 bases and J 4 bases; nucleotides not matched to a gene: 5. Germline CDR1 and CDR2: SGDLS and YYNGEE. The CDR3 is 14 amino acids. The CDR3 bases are TGTGCCAGCGGGGGGGGACAGGGCACCGGGGAGCTGTTTTTT. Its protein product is CASGGGQGTGELFF. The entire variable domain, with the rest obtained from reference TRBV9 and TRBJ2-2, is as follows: DSGVTQTPKHLITATGQRVTLRCSPRSGDLSVYWYQQSLDQGLQFLIQYYNGEERAKGNILERFSAQQFPDLHSELNLSSLELGDSALYFCASGGGQGTGELFFGEGSRLTVL.

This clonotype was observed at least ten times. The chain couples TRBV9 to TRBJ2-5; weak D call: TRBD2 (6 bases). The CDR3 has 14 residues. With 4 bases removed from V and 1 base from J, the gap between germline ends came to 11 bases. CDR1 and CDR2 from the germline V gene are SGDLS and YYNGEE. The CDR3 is CASSPTRGQETQYF. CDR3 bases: TGTGCCAGCAGCCCGACGCGGGGCCAAGAGACCCAGTACTTC.

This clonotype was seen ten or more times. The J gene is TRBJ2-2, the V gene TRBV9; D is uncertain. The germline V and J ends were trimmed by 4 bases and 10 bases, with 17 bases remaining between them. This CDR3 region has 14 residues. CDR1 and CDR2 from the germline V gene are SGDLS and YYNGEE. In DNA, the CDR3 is TGTGCCAGCAGCTATGCTGTCCCGGCCGTGGAGCTGTTTTTT. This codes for CASSYAVPAVELFF.

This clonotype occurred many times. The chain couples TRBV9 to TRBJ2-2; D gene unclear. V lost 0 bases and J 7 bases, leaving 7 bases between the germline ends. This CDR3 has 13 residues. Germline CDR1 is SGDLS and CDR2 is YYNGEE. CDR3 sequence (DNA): TGTGCCAGCAGCGTAGTCCTGCACGGGGAGCTGTTTTTT. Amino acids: CASSVVLHGELFF.

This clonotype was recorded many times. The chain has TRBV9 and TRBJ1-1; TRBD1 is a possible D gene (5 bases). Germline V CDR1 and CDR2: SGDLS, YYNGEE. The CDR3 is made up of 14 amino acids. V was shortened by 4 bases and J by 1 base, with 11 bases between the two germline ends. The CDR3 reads CASSYLTGNTEAFF. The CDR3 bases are TGTGCCAGCAGCTACTTAACAGGGAACACTGAAGCTTTCTTT.

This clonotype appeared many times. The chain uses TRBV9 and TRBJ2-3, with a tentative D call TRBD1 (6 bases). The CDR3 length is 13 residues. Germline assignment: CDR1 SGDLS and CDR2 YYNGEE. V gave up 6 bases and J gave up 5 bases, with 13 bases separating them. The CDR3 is CASTKGELDTQYF. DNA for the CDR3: TGTGCCAGCACCAAGGGGGAGTTAGATACGCAGTATTTT.

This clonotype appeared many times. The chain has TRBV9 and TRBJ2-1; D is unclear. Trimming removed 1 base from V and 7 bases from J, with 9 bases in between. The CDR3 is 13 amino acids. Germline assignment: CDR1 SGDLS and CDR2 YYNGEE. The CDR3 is CASSVSSRNEQFF. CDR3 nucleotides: TGTGCCAGCAGCGTAAGTTCTAGGAATGAGCAGTTCTTC. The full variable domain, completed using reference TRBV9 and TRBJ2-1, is DSGVTQTPKHLITATGQRVTLRCSPRSGDLSVYWYQQSLDQGLQFLIQYYNGEERAKGNILERFSAQQFPDLHSELNLSSLELGDSALYFCASSVSSRNEQFFGPGTRLTVL.

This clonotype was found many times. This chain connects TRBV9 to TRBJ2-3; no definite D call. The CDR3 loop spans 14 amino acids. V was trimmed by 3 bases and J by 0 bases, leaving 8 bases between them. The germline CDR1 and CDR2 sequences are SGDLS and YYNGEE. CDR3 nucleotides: TGTGCCAGCAGCGCCCTTTCTAGCACAGATACGCAGTATTTT. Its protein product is CASSALSSTDTQYF.

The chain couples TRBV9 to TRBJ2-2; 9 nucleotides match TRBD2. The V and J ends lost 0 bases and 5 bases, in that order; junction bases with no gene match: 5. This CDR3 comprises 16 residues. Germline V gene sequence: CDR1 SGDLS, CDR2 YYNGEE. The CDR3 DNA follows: TGTGCCAGCAGCGTAGGGCGGGAGGGCTGGACCGGGGAGCTGTTTTTT. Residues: CASSVGREGWTGELFF.